The present TCR beta chain was sequenced within a study of T cell repertoires in aging, cancer and after chemotherapy. Whole-study context: Glioblastoma patients receiving temozolomide-based therapy gave paired samples before and after chemotherapy. Study-level results: Rebound thymic output was suggested by rising median generation probability during chemotherapy in each cancer cohort. In cancer patients, declining TCR diversity with age involved lost richness and lost evenness. Compared with age-matched healthy donors, untreated hematological or solid cancer patients showed higher blood TCR clonality.

V lost 5 bases, J lost 5 bases, and 9 bases lay in between. CDR1 MNHNY and CDR2 SVGAGI come from the germline V gene (reference sequence). The CDR3 has 12 residues. TCR beta rearrangements were amplified from peripheral blood genomic DNA. Multiplex touch-down PCR with TRB-A/B primers amplified rearranged V-D-J TRB sequences. TCRdb used MiXCR to reprocess the multiplex PCR reads, holding one entry per CDR3 protein. Of a few thousand distinct CDR3 sequences in the sample, less than 45% were seen once. Comment on this clonotype: Antigen specificity is unknown.

V usage is TRBV6-6 and J usage is TRBJ2-5, with D unresolved. Sequencing was carried out using blood. This clonotype was obtained from a human donor with a solid tumor. The CDR3 loop is CASSRTRETQYF. The CDR3 DNA reads as TGTGCCAGCAGTCGTACAAGGGAGACCCAGTACTTC.